The present entry profiles one TCR beta chain with its context. The antigen is unknown. Deletions cut 3 bases from V and 4 bases from J, with 12 bases between. Germline V gene data show CDR1 as MNHEY and CDR2 as SMNVEV (reference sequence). The CDR3 sequence is 14 residues long. It was approximately 0.2 ug DNA, around 33,000 T cell genomes, that sorted-subset replicate PCRs used. The protocol was immunoSEQ multiplex PCR, while the TCRdb copy is restricted to in-frame clones and leaves out a portion. This sample has 950,000 to 1,100,000 clones, with 78% found just once. This sample is drawn from a study of shared clonotypes between healthy human individuals. Study-wide points: The four-donor shared clonotypes exceeded non-shared clonotypes in generation probability, with non-shared ones scoring lower.

The TCR comes from a man aged 18-30 years in good health. Some clones in this sample may be carry-over from other donors' samples. The sample taken for sequencing was memory CD4+ T cells from PBMCs. Sample subset: CD45RA-negative fraction. This chain uses TRBV27 with TRBJ1-2; possible D gene TRBD1, 6 bases. This CDR3 reads CASSLRGTGYGYTF. Written as DNA, the CDR3 is TGTGCCAGCAGTTTGAGGGGGACCGGCTATGGCTACACCTTC.